A single sample is the source of the 4 T cell receptor beta chains below, sequenced in a study of metastatic and nonmetastatic thyroid tumors (TCRdb year 2020). No treatment had been received by any patient before thyroid surgery. Receptor libraries were prepared by PCR. This sample was sequenced with an Illumina HiSeq 4000. The public reads were run again by TCRdb, first through fastp at Q25 and then through MiXCR, and only productive beta chains were kept. Counted in this sample were 40,000 to 45,000 clones; approximately 15% of them appeared once. The top ten clones comprise approximately 3.9% of the sample. The sequencing sample was made of blood. Receptors were obtained from a female donor with papillary thyroid cancer or a benign thyroid nodule (not recorded which). Some clones in this sample may be carry-over from other donors' samples.

This clone appeared many times. The genes are TRBV3-1 and TRBJ2-5; D may be TRBD1 or TRBD2 (5 bases each). V lost 3 bases and J lost 3, with 8 bases in between. CDR1 LGHDT and CDR2 YNNKEL come from the germline V gene (reference sequence). The CDR3 consists of 13 residues. The DNA of the CDR3 is TGTGCCAGCAGCCAGGGGGTAGAAGAGACCCAGTACTTC. Its translation: CASSQGVEETQYF.

This clone was counted ten times or more. The chain couples TRBV6-6 to TRBJ1-6; 9 bases are shared with TRBD1. The V gene end was trimmed by 2 bases and the J gene end by 10 bases; junction bases not matched to a gene: 9. The CDR3 is made up of 16 amino acids. The germline CDR1 and CDR2 sequences are MNHNY and SVGAGI (reference sequence). In nucleotides, the CDR3 is TGTGCCAGCAGTTACCGGGACAGGGCGATACGGTCACCCCTCCACTTT. This encodes CASSYRDRAIRSPLHF.

This clone occurred many times. The chain carries TRBV25-1 and TRBJ1-5, with D perhaps TRBD1 (5 bases). V was trimmed by 5 bases and J by 4 bases, leaving 9 bases between them. The CDR3 runs 13 residues. Germline V gives CDR1 MGHDK, CDR2 SYGVNS. Here the CDR3 reads CASSPQGNQPQHF. CDR3 in DNA: TGTGCCAGCAGTCCTCAGGGAAATCAGCCCCAGCATTTT.

CDR3 residues: CASSGLTGSDTQYF. DNA of the CDR3: TGTGCCAGCAGTGGGTTAACAGGGTCCGATACGCAGTATTTT. V and J are TRBV6-1 and TRBJ2-3, with D possibly being TRBD1 (6 bases). Between the trimmed V and J ends, which lost 4 bases and 6 bases, there was a span of 14 bases. CDR3 size: 14 residues. Germline assignment: CDR1 MNHNS and CDR2 SASEGT.